This T cell receptor beta chain was captured in a study of shared clonotypes between healthy human individuals. Overall study results and limits: It was the few donors that limited the genetic and exposure-history diversity represented.

Memory CD4+ cells were the fraction left after CD45RA+ naive selection. V dropped 1 base and J dropped 8 bases, with 20 bases sitting between them. Germline V lookup: CDR1 MGHRA, CDR2 YSYEKL. CDR3 length: 17 amino acids. Produced via immunoSEQ multiplex PCR; TCRdb's table is partial and in-frame only. The sample shows 2 million to 2.5 million clones, just under 95% of them seen only once. A remark on this clone: As yet, its antigen is unknown.

This TCR came from a man between 18 and 29 years old in good health. Some clones in this sample may be carry-over from other donors' samples. Sequenced: naive CD4+ T cells from PBMCs. Noted subset: CD45RA+ positively selected. This chain uses TRBV4-1 with TRBJ1-4; D not certain. CDR3 loop: CASSQGPNLEGGEKLFF. The CDR3 nucleotides are TGCGCCAGCAGCCAAGGCCCTAATCTCGAGGGAGGGGAAAAACTGTTTTTT.